This TCR beta chain stems from a study of blood T cell repertoires in COVID-19. For the study at large: The samples span acute and convalescent COVID-19 from the United States, Italy and Spain.

This clone was seen more than once but under ten times. Generated by immunoSEQ multiplex PCR, the TCRdb table keeps only in-frame clones and is missing some. The sample records fewer than 500,000 clones, around nine tenths being singletons. CDR3 size: 14 residues. The V gene's germline CDR1 is KGHDR and CDR2 SFDVKD. The V end lost 2 bases, the J end lost 3 bases, and 6 bases lay between the germline ends. What was sequenced was peripheral blood. The rearrangement joins TRBV24-1 to TRBJ2-2; D gene ambiguous. This receptor was taken from a woman in her twenties or thirties with acute or convalescent COVID-19. The CDR3 loop reads CATSDSPYTGELFF. CDR3 sequence (DNA): TGTGCCACCAGTGATTCCCCTTACACCGGGGAGCTGTTTTTT.